The rows below give T cell receptor beta chains drawn from one sample of a study of blood T cell repertoires in COVID-19. Using immunoSEQ multiplex PCR, the repertoire was profiled, and TCRdb retains in-frame clones only, with some absent. Of tens of thousands of clones listed, under 95% are singletons. Source material: peripheral blood. These receptor sequences come from a human donor in a cohort sampled during active COVID-19. CDR3s include the opening cysteine and the closing phenylalanine or tryptophan. D genes are given only for firm matches. A row's size may be missing; if present it is once, few, many or a size class.

j_call v_call cdr3_length d_call clone_size cdr3_nt cdr3_aa
TRBJ1-5 TRBV6-5 15 NA NA TGTGCCAGCAGATGGACCGGGAGCAGCAATCAGCCCCAGCATTTT CASRWTGSSNQPQHF
TRBJ2-5 TRBV11-2 14 TRBD2 NA TGTGCCAGCCGCGGGGGGCTCTCCCAAGAGACCCAGTACTTC CASRGGLSQETQYF
TRBJ1-2 TRBV11-2 17 NA NA TGTGCCAGCAGCTTAGTAGCGGGCCTGGGGGCTGGCTATGGCTACACCTTC CASSLVAGLGAGYGYTF
TRBJ1-1 TRBV27 15 NA NA TGTGCCAGCAGTTCCACGTTCAGTATGAACACTGAAGCTTTCTTT CASSSTFSMNTEAFF
TRBJ1-2 TRBV9 13 TRBD1 few TGTGCCAGCAGCACAGGGGCCAACTATGGCTACACCTTC CASSTGANYGYTF
TRBJ1-2 TRBV9 14 NA NA TGTGCCAGCAGCGTAGTTGGGGGGGTCTATGGCTACACCTTC CASSVVGGVYGYTF
TRBJ2-7 TRBV29-1 13 NA few TGCAGCGTCAGCGGACTTGGAACATTTGAGCAGTACTTC CSVSGLGTFEQYF
TRBJ2-3 TRBV14 16 NA NA TGTGCCAGCAGCCAAGACCAGCGTAGGTGGGTCCAAACCCAGTATTTT CASSQDQRRWVQTQYF
TRBJ1-2 TRBV7-3 14 TRBD1 few TGTGCCAGCAGCTTGGGACAGGGTAACTATGGCTACACCTTC CASSLGQGNYGYTF
TRBJ2-7 TRBV6-2/TRBV6-3 15 NA NA TGTGCCAGCAGTTATCCAGCGGGGACAACTTACGAGCAGTACTTC CASSYPAGTTYEQYF
TRBJ1-2 TRBV4-1 13 NA NA TGCGCCAGCAGCCAAGTAGGGGGCTATGGCTACACCTTC CASSQVGGYGYTF
TRBJ1-2 TRBV10-2 14 NA NA TGCGCCAGCACCTTCAACTCCAACTACTATGGCTACACCTTC CASTFNSNYYGYTF
TRBJ1-1 TRBV27 14 NA NA TGTGCCAGCAGTTTATCCCCTAGACCGGTAGAAGCTTTCTTT CASSLSPRPVEAFF
TRBJ2-7 TRBV6-5 14 NA NA TGTGCCAGCAGTTTTGGGGCAGAATCCTACGAGCAGTACTTC CASSFGAESYEQYF
TRBJ2-1 TRBV28 11 NA NA TGTGCCAGCAGTCACTACAATGAGCAGTTCTTC CASSHYNEQFF
TRBJ2-7 TRBV3-1/TRBV3-2 16 TRBD1 NA TGTGCCAGCAGCCAAGATCTAAGACAGGGTGGCTACGAGCAGTACTTC CASSQDLRQGGYEQYF
TRBJ2-7 TRBV27 15 NA NA TGTGCCAGCAGTGGGACACTTGCTAGCTCCTACGAGCAGTACTTC CASSGTLASSYEQYF
TRBJ2-7 TRBV28 17 NA NA TGTGCCAGCAGTCCACCATCGCCGCCGCTGAGCTCCTACGAGCAGTACTTC CASSPPSPPLSSYEQYF
TRBJ1-2 TRBV9 16 NA NA TGTGCCAGCACCTCCCTCCCCTCGACAGCGCCGAATGGCTACACCTTC CASTSLPSTAPNGYTF
TRBJ2-7 TRBV14 15 NA NA TGTGCCAGCAGCCAAGAAGAAGCTTCATCCTACGAGCAGTACTTC CASSQEEASSYEQYF
TRBJ2-7 TRBV19 14 TRBD1 NA TGTGCCAGTAGTTCACGACAGGGGTGGGAGCAGCAGTACTTC CASSSRQGWEQQYF
TRBJ1-6 TRBV27 13 NA NA TGTGCCAGCAGTTCCGGGAGTTATTCACCCCTCCACTTT CASSSGSYSPLHF